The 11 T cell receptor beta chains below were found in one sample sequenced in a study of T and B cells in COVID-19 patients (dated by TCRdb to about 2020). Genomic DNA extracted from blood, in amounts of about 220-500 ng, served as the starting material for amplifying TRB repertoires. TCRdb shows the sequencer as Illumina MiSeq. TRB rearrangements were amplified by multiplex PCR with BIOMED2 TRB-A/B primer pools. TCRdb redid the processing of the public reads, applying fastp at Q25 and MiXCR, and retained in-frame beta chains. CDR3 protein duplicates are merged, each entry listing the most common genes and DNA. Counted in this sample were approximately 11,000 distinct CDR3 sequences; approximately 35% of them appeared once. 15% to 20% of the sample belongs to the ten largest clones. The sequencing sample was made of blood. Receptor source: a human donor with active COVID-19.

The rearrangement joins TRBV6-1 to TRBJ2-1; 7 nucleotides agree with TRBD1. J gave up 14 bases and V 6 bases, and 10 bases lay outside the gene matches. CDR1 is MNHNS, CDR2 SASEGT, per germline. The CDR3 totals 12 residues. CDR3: CASRGDSRKEFF. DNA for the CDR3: TGTGCCAGCAGGGGGGACAGCCGTAAGGAGTTCTTC.

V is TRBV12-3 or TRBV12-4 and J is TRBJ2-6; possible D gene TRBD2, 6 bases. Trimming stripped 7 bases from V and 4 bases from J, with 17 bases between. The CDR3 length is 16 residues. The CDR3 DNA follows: TGTGCCAGCATCGTTACGCGGGAAACCGGGGCCAACGTCCTGACTTTC. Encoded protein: CASIVTRETGANVLTF.

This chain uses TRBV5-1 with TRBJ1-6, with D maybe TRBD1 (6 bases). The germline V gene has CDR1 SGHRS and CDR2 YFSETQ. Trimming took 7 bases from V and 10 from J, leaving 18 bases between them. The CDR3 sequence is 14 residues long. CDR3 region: CASSALAGDSPLHF. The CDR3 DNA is TGCGCCAGCTCAGCCCTCGCAGGGGACTCACCCCTCCACTTT.

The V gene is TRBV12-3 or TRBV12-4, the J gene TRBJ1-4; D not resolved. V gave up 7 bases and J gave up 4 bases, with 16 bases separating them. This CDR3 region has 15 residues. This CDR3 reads CASKKGAGINEKLFF. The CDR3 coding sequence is TGTGCCAGCAAAAAGGGTGCCGGAATTAATGAAAAACTGTTTTTT.

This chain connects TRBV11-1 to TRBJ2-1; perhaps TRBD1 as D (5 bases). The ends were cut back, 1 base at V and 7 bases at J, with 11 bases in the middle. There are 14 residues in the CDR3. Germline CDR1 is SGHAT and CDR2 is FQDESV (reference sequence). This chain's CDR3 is CASSLVRRGNEQFF. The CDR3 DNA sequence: TGTGCCAGCAGCTTAGTGCGAAGGGGAAATGAGCAGTTCTTC.

CDR3: CASGPQETQYF. The CDR3 DNA sequence: TGTGCCAGCGGGCCACAAGAGACCCAGTACTTC. J is TRBJ2-5 and V is TRBV7-2; unclear D gene. The V gene lost 8 bases and the J gene lost 2 bases, with 6 bases spanning the gap. Germline CDR1 SGHTA, CDR2 FQGNSA. This CDR3 has 11 residues.

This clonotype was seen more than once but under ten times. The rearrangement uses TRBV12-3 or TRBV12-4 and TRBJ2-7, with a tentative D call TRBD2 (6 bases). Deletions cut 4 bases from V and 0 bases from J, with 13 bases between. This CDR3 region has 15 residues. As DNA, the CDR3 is TGTGCCAGCAGTTCGCTGGCCGGGAGCTCCTACGAGCAGTACTTC. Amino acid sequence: CASSSLAGSSYEQYF.

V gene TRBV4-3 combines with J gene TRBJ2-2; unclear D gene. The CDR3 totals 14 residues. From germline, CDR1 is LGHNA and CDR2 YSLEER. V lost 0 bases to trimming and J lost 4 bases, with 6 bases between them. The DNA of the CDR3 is TGCGCCAGCAGCCAAGATGTTTTCACCGGGGAGCTGTTTTTT. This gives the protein CASSQDVFTGELFF.

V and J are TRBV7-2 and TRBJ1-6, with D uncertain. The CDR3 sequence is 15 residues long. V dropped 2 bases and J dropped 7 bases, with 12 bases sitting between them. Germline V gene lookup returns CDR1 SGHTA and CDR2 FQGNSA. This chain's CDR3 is CASSLRERGNSPLHF. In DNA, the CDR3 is TGTGCCAGCAGCTTACGGGAGCGGGGAAATTCACCCCTCCACTTT.

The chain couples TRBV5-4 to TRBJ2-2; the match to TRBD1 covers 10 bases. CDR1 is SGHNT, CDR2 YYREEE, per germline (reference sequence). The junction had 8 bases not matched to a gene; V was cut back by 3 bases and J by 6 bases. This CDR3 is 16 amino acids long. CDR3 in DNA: TGTGCCAGCAGCTGGACGGGGACAGGGGTTCCCGGGGAGCTGTTTTTT. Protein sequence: CASSWTGTGVPGELFF.

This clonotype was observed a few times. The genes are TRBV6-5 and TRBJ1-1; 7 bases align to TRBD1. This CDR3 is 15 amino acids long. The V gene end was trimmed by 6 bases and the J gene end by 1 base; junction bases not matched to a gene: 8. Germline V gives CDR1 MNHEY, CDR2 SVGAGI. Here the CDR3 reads CASSPIRGQNTEAFF. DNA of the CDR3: TGTGCCAGCAGCCCGATAAGGGGGCAGAACACTGAAGCTTTCTTT.